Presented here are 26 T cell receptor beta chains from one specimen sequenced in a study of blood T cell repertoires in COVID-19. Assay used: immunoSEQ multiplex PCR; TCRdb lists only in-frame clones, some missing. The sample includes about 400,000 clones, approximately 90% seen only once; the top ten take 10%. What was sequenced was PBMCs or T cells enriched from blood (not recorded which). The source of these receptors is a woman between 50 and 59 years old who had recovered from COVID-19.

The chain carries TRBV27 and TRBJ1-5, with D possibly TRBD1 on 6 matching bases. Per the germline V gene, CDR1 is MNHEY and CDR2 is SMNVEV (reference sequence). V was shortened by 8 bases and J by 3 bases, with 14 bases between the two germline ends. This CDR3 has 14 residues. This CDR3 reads CASGRQADNQPQHF. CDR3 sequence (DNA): TGTGCCAGCGGAAGACAGGCGGACAATCAGCCCCAGCATTTT.

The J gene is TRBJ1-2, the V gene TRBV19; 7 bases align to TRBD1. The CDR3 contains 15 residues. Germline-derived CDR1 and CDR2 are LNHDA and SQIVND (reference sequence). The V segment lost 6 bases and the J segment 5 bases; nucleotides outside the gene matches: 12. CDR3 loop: CASRLTGAHTYGYTF. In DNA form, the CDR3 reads TGTGCCAGTAGGCTTACAGGGGCCCATACTTATGGCTACACCTTC.

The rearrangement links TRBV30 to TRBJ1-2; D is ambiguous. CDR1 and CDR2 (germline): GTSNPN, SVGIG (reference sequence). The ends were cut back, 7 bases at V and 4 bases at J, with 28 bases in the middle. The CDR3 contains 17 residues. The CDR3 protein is CASGAAERGITSYGYTF. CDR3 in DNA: TGTGCCTCCGGAGCCGCAGAGAGAGGGATTACTTCCTATGGCTACACCTTC.

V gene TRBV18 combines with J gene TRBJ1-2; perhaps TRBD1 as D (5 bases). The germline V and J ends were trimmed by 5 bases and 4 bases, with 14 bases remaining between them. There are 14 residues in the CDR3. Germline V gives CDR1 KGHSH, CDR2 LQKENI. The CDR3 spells CASSSTQGSYGYTF. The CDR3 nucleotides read TGTGCCAGCTCATCGACCCAGGGTTCCTATGGCTACACCTTC.

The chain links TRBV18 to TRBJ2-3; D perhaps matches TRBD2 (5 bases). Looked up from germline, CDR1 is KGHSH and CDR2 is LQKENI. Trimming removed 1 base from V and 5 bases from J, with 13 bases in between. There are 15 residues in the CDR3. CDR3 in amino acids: CASSPQETRQDTQYF. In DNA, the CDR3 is TGTGCCAGCTCACCACAAGAAACTAGGCAAGATACGCAGTATTTT.

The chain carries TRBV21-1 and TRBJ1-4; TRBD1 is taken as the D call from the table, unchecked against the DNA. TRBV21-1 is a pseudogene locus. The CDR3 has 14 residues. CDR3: CASSKEPGGEKLFF. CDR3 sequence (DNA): TGTGCCAGCAGCAAAGAGCCAGGGGGAGAAAAACTGTTTTTT.

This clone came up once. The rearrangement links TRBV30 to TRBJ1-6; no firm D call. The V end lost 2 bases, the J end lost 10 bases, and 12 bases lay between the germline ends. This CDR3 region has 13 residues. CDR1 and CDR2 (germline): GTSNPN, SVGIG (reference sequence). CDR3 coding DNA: TGTGCCTGGAGTCAAACTTCAGGATCACCCCTCCACTTT. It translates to CAWSQTSGSPLHF.

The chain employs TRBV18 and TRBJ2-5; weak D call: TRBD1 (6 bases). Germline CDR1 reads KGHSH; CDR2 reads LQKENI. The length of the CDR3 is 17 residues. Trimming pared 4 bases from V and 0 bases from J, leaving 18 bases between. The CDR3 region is CASSRKTGQTYQETQYF. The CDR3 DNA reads TGTGCCAGCTCACGCAAAACGGGACAAACGTACCAAGAGACCCAGTACTTC.

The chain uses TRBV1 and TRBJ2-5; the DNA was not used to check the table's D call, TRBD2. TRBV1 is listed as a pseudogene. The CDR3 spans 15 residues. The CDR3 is CTILKLGGASLTQYF. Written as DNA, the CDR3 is TGCACCATCCTCAAACTAGGGGGGGCTAGCCTAACCCAGTACTTC.

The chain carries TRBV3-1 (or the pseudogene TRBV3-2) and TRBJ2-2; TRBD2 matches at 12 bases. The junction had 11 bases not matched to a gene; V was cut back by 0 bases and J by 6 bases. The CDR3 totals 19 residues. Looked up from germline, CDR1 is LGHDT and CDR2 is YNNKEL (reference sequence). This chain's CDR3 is CASSQEPGLAGSRAGELFF. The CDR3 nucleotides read TGTGCCAGCAGCCAAGAACCGGGACTAGCGGGTTCCCGAGCCGGGGAGCTGTTTTTT.

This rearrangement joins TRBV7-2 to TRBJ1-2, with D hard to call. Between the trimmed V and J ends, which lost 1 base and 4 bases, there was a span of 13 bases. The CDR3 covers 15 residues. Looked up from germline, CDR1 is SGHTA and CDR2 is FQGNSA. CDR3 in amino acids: CASSLVKAASYGYTF. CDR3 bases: TGTGCCAGCAGCTTAGTGAAAGCTGCGTCCTATGGCTACACCTTC.

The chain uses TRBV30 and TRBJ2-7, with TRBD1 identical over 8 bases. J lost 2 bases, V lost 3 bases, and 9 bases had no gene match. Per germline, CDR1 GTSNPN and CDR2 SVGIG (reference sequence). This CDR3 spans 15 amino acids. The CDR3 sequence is CAWSAGTGNAYEQYF. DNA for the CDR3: TGTGCCTGGAGCGCAGGGACAGGCAACGCCTACGAGCAGTACTTC.

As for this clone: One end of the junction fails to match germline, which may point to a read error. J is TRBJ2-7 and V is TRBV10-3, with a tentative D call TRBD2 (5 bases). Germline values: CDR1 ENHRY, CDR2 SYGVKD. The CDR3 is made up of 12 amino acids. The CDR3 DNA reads TGTGCCATCAGTGAGTCGCAGGCAGGAGGTTTTTTC. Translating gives CAISESQAGGFF.

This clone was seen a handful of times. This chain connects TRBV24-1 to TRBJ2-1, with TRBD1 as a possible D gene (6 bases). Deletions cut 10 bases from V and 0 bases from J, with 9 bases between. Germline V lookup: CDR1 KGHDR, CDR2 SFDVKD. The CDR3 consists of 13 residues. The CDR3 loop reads CATTGDSYNEQFF. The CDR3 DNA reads TGTGCCACGACAGGCGACTCCTACAATGAGCAGTTCTTC.

The CDR3 coding sequence is TGTGCCAGCACGTTCGGGGGGAGTGGCACTGAAGCTTTCTTT. Translated: CASTFGGSGTEAFF. The J gene is TRBJ1-1, the V gene TRBV7-2; perhaps TRBD1 as D (5 bases). CDR1 is SGHTA, CDR2 FQGNSA, per germline. The CDR3 extends over 14 amino acids. Trimming removed 7 bases at V and 4 bases at J, with 16 bases between.

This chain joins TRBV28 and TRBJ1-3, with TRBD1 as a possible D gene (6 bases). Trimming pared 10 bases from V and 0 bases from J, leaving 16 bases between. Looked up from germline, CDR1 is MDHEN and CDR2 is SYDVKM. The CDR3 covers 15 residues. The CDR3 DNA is TGTGCCACCTCCAGGGGAGTTAGCTCTGGAAACACCATATATTTT. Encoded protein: CATSRGVSSGNTIYF.

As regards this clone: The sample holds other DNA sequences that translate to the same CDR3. As DNA, the CDR3 is TGTGCCAGCAGCCTCGGGACCTACAATGAGCAGTTCTTC. Its protein is CASSLGTYNEQFF. This chain uses TRBV27 with TRBJ2-1; D may be TRBD2 (5 bases). Trimming stripped 6 bases from V and 2 bases from J, with 8 bases between. The length of the CDR3 is 13 residues. Germline CDR1 is MNHEY and CDR2 is SMNVEV (reference sequence).

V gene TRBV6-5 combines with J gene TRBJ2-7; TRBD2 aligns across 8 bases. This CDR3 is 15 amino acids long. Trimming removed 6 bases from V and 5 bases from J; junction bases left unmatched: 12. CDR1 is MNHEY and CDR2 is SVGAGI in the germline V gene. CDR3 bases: TGTGCCAGCAGGCGCGGGGGGCGTAGTGGGGACGAGCAGTACTTC. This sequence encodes CASRRGGRSGDEQYF.

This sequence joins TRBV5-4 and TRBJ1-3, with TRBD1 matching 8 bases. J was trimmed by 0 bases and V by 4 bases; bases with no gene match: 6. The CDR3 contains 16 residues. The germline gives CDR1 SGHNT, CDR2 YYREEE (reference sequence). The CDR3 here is CASSPRDRRSGNTIYF. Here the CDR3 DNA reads TGTGCCAGCAGCCCTCGGGACAGGCGCTCTGGAAACACCATATATTTT.

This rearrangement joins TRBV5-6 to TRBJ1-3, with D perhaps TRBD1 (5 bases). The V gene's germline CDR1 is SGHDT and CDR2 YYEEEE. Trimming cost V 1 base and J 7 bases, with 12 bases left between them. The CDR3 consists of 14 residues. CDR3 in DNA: TGTGCCAGCAGCTTGAGGCAGGGTTGGAACACCATATATTTT. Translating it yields CASSLRQGWNTIYF.

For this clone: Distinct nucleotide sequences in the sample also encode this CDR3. The CDR3 is CASSLAGIYGYTF. The CDR3 DNA sequence: TGTGCCAGCAGTTTGGCAGGGATCTATGGCTACACCTTC. J is TRBJ1-2 and V is TRBV28, with a weak D call TRBD1 (5 bases). The CDR3 consists of 13 residues. Trimming shortened V by 3 bases and J by 4 bases, and 9 bases separated the two germline ends. Per germline, CDR1 MDHEN and CDR2 SYDVKM.

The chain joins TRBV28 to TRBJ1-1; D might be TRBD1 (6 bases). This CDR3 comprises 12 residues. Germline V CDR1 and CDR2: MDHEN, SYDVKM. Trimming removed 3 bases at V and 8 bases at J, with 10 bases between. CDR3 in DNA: TGTGCCAGCAGTTTGTTAGGGGGAGAAGCTTTCTTT. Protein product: CASSLLGGEAFF.

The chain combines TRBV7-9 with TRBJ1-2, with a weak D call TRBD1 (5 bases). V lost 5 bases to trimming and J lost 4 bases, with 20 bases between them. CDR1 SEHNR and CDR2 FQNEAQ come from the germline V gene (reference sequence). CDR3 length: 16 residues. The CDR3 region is CASSIIAGGRLYGYTF. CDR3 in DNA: TGTGCCAGCAGCATTATTGCGGGGGGTCGGCTCTATGGCTACACCTTC.

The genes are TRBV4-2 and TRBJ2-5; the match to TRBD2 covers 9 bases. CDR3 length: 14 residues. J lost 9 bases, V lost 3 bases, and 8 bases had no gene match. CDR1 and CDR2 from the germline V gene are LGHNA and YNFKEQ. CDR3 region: CASSHRGAGGAQYF. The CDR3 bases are TGTGCCAGCAGCCACCGAGGCGCGGGGGGGGCCCAGTACTTC.

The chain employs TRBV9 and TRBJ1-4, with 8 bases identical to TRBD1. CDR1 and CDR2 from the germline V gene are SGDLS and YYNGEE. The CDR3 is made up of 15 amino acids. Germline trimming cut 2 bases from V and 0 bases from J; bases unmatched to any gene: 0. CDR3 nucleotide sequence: TGTGCCAGCAGCGTGACAGGGGCAACTAATGAAAAACTGTTTTTT. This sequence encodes CASSVTGATNEKLFF.

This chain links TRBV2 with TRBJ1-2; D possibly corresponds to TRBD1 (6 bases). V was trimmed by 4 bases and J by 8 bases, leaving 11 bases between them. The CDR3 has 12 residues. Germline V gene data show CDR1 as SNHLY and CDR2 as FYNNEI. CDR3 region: CASSAFGTGYTF. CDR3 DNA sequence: TGTGCCAGCAGTGCTTTTGGGACAGGCTACACCTTC. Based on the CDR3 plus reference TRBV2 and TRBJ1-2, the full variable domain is EPEVTQTPSHQVTQMGQEVILRCVPISNHLYFYWYRQILGQKVEFLVSFYNNEISEKSEIFDDQFSVERPDGSNFTLKIRSTKLEDSAMYFCASSAFGTGYTFGSGTRLTVV.